The 19 T cell receptor beta chains below all came from one sample that was sequenced in a study of CD8+CD57+ T cells in acquired aplastic anemia (dated by TCRdb to the late 2010s). Sequencing relied on an Illumina HiSeq 2000. Genomic DNA was used as template for profiling of TCR beta VDJ combinations and CDR3 sequences. TCRdb's own reprocessing of the public reads used fastp at Q25 and MiXCR and kept productive beta chains. For every CDR3 protein sequence, its rows merge into one entry that carries the most common genes and DNA. This sample lists around 200,000 distinct CDR3 sequences; around 60% were detected once. In total, the top ten clones hold 25% to 30% of the sample. Sequenced sample: sorted CD4+, CD8+, or CD8+CD57+ T cells (not recorded which) from PBMCs. These TCRs come from a human donor in good health.

This clonotype was seen at least ten times. The chain has TRBV20-1 and TRBJ2-3; D possibly uses TRBD1 or TRBD2 (5 bases each). Germline V gene lookup returns CDR1 DFQATT and CDR2 SNEGSKA (reference sequence). The V and J ends lost 6 bases and 3 bases respectively, with 13 bases between them. The CDR3 loop spans 13 amino acids. As DNA, the CDR3 is TGCAGTGCCCCCGGGGCGCGGACAGATACGCAGTATTTT. It codes for CSAPGARTDTQYF.

The chain carries TRBV11-1 and TRBJ1-6, with 7 bases aligning to TRBD1. In germline, CDR1 is SGHAT, CDR2 FQDESV (reference sequence). The CDR3 spans 15 residues. Trimming at V came to 1 base and at J to 7 bases, leaving 4 bases not matched to a gene. In nucleotides, the CDR3 is TGTGCCAGCAGCTTAGGACAGGGATGGAATTCACCCCTCCACTTT. Its protein product is CASSLGQGWNSPLHF.

The gene calls are TRBV2 and TRBJ2-2; D remains unclear. The CDR3 is made up of 14 amino acids. CDR1 is SNHLY, CDR2 FYNNEI, per germline. Trimming shortened V by 6 bases and J by 2 bases, and 10 bases separated the two germline ends. In nucleotides, the CDR3 is TGTGCCAGCAGGTCGGTTGTAAACACCGGGGAGCTGTTTTTT. Residues: CASRSVVNTGELFF.

With regard to this clonotype: One end of the junction fails to match germline, which may point to a read error. The chain carries TRBV15 and TRBJ2-3; D is unclear. The CDR3 extends over 15 amino acids. Germline values: CDR1 LNHNV, CDR2 YYDKDF (reference sequence). The CDR3 is CATGRVRKSTDTQYF. The DNA for the CDR3 is TGTGCCACCGGCAGAGTGCGGAAGAGCACAGATACGCAGTATTTT. Full variable domain (remainder filled in from reference TRBV15 and TRBJ2-3): DAMVIQNPRYQVTQFGKPVTLSCSQTLNHNVMYWYQQKSSQAPKLLFHYYDKDFNNEADTPDNFQSRRPNTSFCFLDIRSPGLGDTAMYLCATGRVRKSTDTQYFGPGTRLTVL.

V usage is TRBV24-1 and J usage is TRBJ2-2, with no clear D. The CDR3 is 15 amino acids. The V gene's germline CDR1 is KGHDR and CDR2 SFDVKD. V shed 3 bases and J shed 2 bases, with 9 bases lying between them. This CDR3 reads CATSDTSTNTGELFF. CDR3 in DNA: TGTGCCACCAGTGATACTTCGACCAACACCGGGGAGCTGTTTTTT.

This chain connects TRBV7-9 to TRBJ2-1, with D unclear. The germline CDR1 and CDR2 sequences are SEHNR and FQNEAQ (reference sequence). The CDR3 length is 15 residues. V was shortened by 5 bases and J by 0 bases, with 11 bases between the two germline ends. Here the CDR3 DNA reads TGTGCCAGCAGCGCCGGCACACTCTCCTACAATGAGCAGTTCTTC. Its protein product is CASSAGTLSYNEQFF.

This clonotype was observed at least ten times. V is TRBV20-1 and J is TRBJ2-7; D is possibly TRBD1 (5 bases). The CDR3 runs 16 residues. The V end lost 2 bases, the J end lost 1 base, and 18 bases lay between the germline ends. The germline V gene encodes CDR1 DFQATT and CDR2 SNEGSKA (reference sequence). In DNA, the CDR3 is TGCAGTGCTAGAAGTTTTGAAACAGGCCGATCCTACGAGCAGTACTTC. Its translation is CSARSFETGRSYEQYF.

The chain combines TRBV2 with TRBJ2-5; tentative D call: TRBD2 (7 bases). The CDR3 spans 13 residues. Germline V gene sequence: CDR1 SNHLY, CDR2 FYNNEI. V lost 4 bases and J lost 4, with 10 bases in between. Written as DNA, the CDR3 is TGTGCCAGCAGTGTAGGGGGGGCAGAGACCCAGTACTTC. Translation: CASSVGGAETQYF. The variable domain in full, with the rest retrieved from reference TRBV2 and TRBJ2-5, is EPEVTQTPSHQVTQMGQEVILRCVPISNHLYFYWYRQILGQKVEFLVSFYNNEISEKSEIFDDQFSVERPDGSNFTLKIRSTKLEDSAMYFCASSVGGAETQYFGPGTRLLVL.

The V gene is TRBV9, the J gene TRBJ1-1; D gene unclear. Trimming left V 3 bases short and J 0 bases short, with 9 bases between. The CDR3 runs 14 residues. Germline CDR1 and CDR2: SGDLS and YYNGEE. The CDR3 nucleotides are TGTGCCAGCAGCGAGGACGAGCTGAACACTGAAGCTTTCTTT. Protein product: CASSEDELNTEAFF.

The rearrangement joins TRBV24-1 to TRBJ1-2; D not certain. Trimming took 5 bases from V and 2 from J, leaving 14 bases between them. Per germline, CDR1 KGHDR and CDR2 SFDVKD. This CDR3 contains 15 residues. Here the CDR3 reads CATSASWAPNYGYTF. The CDR3 coding sequence is TGTGCCACCAGTGCAAGTTGGGCCCCAAACTATGGCTACACCTTC.

The chain has TRBV10-3 and TRBJ1-5, with D unresolved. Germline loops: CDR1 ENHRY, CDR2 SYGVKD. The CDR3 has 13 amino acids. The CDR3 loop is CAPKTTNDQPQHF. In DNA, the CDR3 is TGTGCTCCCAAGACAACGAATGACCAGCCCCAGCATTTT.

This clonotype was seen a handful of times. The chain has TRBV3-1 and TRBJ2-7; D possibly uses TRBD1 or TRBD2 (5 bases each). CDR3 length equals 13 residues. Germline CDR1 LGHDT, CDR2 YNNKEL (reference sequence). The V end lost 10 bases, the J end lost 2 bases, and 15 bases lay between the germline ends. CDR3 sequence reads: CATTGDEAYEQYF. CDR3 DNA sequence: TGTGCCACTACCGGGGACGAGGCCTACGAGCAGTACTTC.

The chain is built from TRBV29-1 and TRBJ1-1, with a weak D call TRBD1 (5 bases). Germline V gives CDR1 SQVTM, CDR2 ANQGSEA. V dropped 4 bases and J dropped 4 bases, with 7 bases sitting between them. The CDR3 runs to 11 residues. The CDR3 loop reads CSVAQGTEAFF. The CDR3 DNA follows: TGCAGCGTTGCTCAGGGCACTGAAGCTTTCTTT.

V usage is TRBV4-2 and J usage is TRBJ1-2, with D perhaps matching TRBD1 (6 bases). Trimming stripped 4 bases from V and 7 bases from J, with 22 bases between. Germline-derived CDR1 and CDR2 are LGHNA and YNFKEQ. The CDR3 sequence is 16 residues long. The CDR3: CASSRLTGEQGRGYTF. The CDR3 bases are TGTGCCAGCAGCCGCCTCACGGGGGAACAGGGCCGTGGCTACACCTTC.

The chain has TRBV7-2 and TRBJ1-2, with D uncertain. The CDR3 extends over 14 amino acids. CDR1 is SGHTA and CDR2 is FQGNSA in the germline V gene. V gave up 4 bases and J gave up 6 bases, with 15 bases separating them. The CDR3 coding sequence is TGTGCCAGCAGCTCGCCCGCGGGGAGGGATGGCTACACCTTC. Its protein is CASSSPAGRDGYTF.

This clonotype was observed a handful of times. This sequence joins TRBV2 and TRBJ1-2, with D unclear. Germline CDR1 and CDR2: SNHLY and FYNNEI. Trimming left V 6 bases short and J 0 bases short, with 8 bases between. This CDR3 is 13 amino acids long. CDR3: CASRRDTNYGYTF. DNA for the CDR3: TGTGCCAGCAGGAGAGACACTAACTATGGCTACACCTTC.

There are many counts of this clonotype. This sequence joins TRBV28 and TRBJ1-2; D might be TRBD1 (5 bases). V shed 1 base and J shed 4 bases, with 7 bases lying between them. Germline lookup yields CDR1 MDHEN and CDR2 SYDVKM. The CDR3 totals 13 residues. Here the CDR3 DNA reads TGTGCCAGCAGTTTATCCCAGGGCTATGGCTACACCTTC. It is translated as CASSLSQGYGYTF.

This clonotype has at least ten counts. This chain links TRBV20-1 with TRBJ2-3; D is undetermined. Per the germline V gene, CDR1 is DFQATT and CDR2 is SNEGSKA (reference sequence). Deletions cut 1 base from V and 4 bases from J, with 3 bases between. This CDR3 is built from 11 residues. The CDR3, as DNA: TGCAGTGCTAGAGTGTCAGATACGCAGTATTTT. This gives the protein CSARVSDTQYF.

This clonotype was detected a few times. This rearrangement joins TRBV4-1 to TRBJ2-3, with TRBD1 matching 8 bases. The V gene's germline CDR1 is MGHRA and CDR2 YSYEKL. V trimming: 3 bases; J trimming: 5 bases; junction bases outside the gene matches: 7. The length of the CDR3 is 15 residues. The CDR3 region has the DNA TGCGCCAGCAGCCAGTTACAGGGGGACGGAGATACGCAGTATTTT. Encoded protein: CASSQLQGDGDTQYF.